Given below is one T cell receptor (beta chain) in context. The CDR3 ends on some other residue instead of the conserved phenylalanine or tryptophan, so this is likely a read error. This sample is drawn from a study of CDR3 diversity in severe acne. V lost 4 bases and J lost 3; bases outside the gene matches: 9. Germline V gives CDR1 SGHVS, CDR2 FNYEAQ. The CDR3 has 17 residues. TCRdb independently ran MiXCR on the PCR reads; one entry per CDR3 protein. This table has about 86,000 distinct CDR3 sequences, 51% appearing once. The chain combines TRBV7-6 with TRBJ2-7, with 13 bases matching TRBD2. The sequencing input was blood. The sequence came from a male donor in good health, without acne. CDR3 loop: CASSSPTSGRNDYEQYL. The CDR3 DNA follows: TGTGCCAGCAGCTCACCGACTAGCGGGAGGAACGACTACGAGCAGTACCTC.